The entry that follows covers one T cell receptor beta chain sequence. The antigen is unknown. This record belongs to a study of T cell repertoires in ileal Crohn's disease. Study context: Postoperative therapy was given to about half: about a dozen thiopurines, 15 to 20 anti-TNF agents. General observations from the study: Clonal expansions were more frequent in active smokers than non-smokers at surgery.

Profiling relied on immunoSEQ multiplex PCR, and the TCRdb table lists in-frame clones only, not all of them. The sample carries tens of thousands of clones, about 81% recorded once. This TCR derives from an adult with Crohn's disease. Specimen: ileal tissue.

The CDR3 spells CASSLMGGAGANVLTF. Written as DNA, the CDR3 is TGTGCCAGCAGCTTAATGGGCGGGGCCGGGGCCAACGTCCTGACTTTC. The J gene is TRBJ2-6, the V gene TRBV7-3, with D possibly matching TRBD2 (6 bases). In germline, CDR1 is SGHTA, CDR2 FQGTGA. V lost 1 base to trimming and J lost 4 bases, with 11 bases between them. The CDR3 has 16 residues.